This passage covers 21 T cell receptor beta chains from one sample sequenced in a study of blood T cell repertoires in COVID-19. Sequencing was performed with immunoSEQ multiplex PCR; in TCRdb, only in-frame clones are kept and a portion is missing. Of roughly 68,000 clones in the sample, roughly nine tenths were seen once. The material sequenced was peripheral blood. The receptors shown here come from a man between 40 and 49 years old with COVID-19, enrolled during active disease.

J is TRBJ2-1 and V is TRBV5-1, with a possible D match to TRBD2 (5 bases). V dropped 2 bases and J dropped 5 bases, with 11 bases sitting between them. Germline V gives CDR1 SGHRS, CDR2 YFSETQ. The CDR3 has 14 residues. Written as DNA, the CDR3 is TGCGCCAGCAGCTTAGGTCGGGGAAACAATGAGCAGTTCTTC. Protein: CASSLGRGNNEQFF.

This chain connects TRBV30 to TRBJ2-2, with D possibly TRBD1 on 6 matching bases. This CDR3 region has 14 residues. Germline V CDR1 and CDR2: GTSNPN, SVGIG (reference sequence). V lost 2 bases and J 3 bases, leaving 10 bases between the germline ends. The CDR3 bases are TGTGCCTGGAGTTCGGCAGGGGACACCGGGGAGCTGTTTTTT. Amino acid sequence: CAWSSAGDTGELFF.

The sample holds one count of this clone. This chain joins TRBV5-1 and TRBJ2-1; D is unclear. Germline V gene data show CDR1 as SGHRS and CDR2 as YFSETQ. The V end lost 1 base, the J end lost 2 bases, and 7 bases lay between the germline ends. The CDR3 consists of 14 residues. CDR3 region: CASSLLSAYNEQFF. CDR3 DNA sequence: TGCGCCAGCAGCTTGTTGTCAGCCTACAATGAGCAGTTCTTC. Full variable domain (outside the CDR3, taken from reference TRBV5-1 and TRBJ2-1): KAGVTQTPRYLIKTRGQQVTLSCSPISGHRSVSWYQQTPGQGLQFLFEYFSETQRNKGNFPGRFSGRQFSNSRSEMNVSTLELGDSALYLCASSLLSAYNEQFFGPGTRLTVL.

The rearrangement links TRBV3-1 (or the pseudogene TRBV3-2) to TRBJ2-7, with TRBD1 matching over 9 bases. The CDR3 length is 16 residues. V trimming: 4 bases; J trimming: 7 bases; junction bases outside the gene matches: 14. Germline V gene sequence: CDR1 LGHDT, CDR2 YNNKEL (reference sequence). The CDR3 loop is CASSRRSQGARGEQYF. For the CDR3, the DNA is TGTGCCAGCAGCCGGCGATCACAGGGGGCGCGAGGGGAGCAGTACTTC.

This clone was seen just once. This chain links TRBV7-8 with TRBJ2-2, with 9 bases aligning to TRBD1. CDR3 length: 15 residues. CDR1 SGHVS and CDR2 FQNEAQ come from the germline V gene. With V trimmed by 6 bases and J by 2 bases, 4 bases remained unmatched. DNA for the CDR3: TGTGCCAGCAGTGGGACAGGGATAAACACCGGGGAGCTGTTTTTT. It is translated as CASSGTGINTGELFF.

CDR3 region: CASSLRGGEIDTQYF. The CDR3 coding sequence is TGTGCCAGCAGCTTAAGGGGGGGTGAAATCGATACGCAGTATTTT. The chain carries TRBV7-2 and TRBJ2-3, with D tentatively TRBD2 (7 bases). The germline V and J ends were trimmed by 2 bases and 6 bases, with 15 bases remaining between them. The CDR3 sequence is 15 residues long. Germline values: CDR1 SGHTA, CDR2 FQGNSA.

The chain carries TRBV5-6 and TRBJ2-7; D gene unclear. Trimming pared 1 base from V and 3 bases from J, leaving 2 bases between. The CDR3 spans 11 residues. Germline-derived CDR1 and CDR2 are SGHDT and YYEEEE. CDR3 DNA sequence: TGTGCCAGCAGCTTGTACTACGAGCAGTACTTC. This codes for CASSLYYEQYF.

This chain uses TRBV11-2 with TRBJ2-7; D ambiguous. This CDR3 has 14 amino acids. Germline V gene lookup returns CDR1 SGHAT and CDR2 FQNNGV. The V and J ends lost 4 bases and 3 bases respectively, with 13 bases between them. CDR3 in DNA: TGTGCCAGCAGCTCGCCCAGAGGCTTCTACGAGCAGTACTTC. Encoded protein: CASSSPRGFYEQYF. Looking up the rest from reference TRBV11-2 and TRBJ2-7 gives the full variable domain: EAGVAQSPRYKIIEKRQSVAFWCNPISGHATLYWYQQILGQGPKLLIQFQNNGVVDDSQLPKDRFSAERLKGVDSTLKIQPAKLEDSAVYLCASSSPRGFYEQYFGPGTRLTVT.

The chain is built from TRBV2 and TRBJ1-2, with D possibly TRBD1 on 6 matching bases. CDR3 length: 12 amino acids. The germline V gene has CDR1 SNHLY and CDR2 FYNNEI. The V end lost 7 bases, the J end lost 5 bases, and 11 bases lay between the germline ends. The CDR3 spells CASTRDTYGYTF. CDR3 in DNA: TGTGCCAGCACTAGGGACACATATGGCTACACCTTC.

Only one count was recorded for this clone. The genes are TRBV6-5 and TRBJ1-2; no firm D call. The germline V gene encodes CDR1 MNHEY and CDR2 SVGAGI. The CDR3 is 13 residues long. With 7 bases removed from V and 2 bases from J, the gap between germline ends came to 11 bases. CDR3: CASNPGSNYGYTF. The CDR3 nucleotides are TGTGCCAGCAACCCCGGGTCGAACTATGGCTACACCTTC.

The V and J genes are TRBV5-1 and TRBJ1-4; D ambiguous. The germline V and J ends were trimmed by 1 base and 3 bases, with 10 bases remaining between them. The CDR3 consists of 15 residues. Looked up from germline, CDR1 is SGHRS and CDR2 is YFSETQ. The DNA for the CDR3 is TGCGCCAGCAGCTTGCCGGAGGGAGCTAATGAAAAACTGTTTTTT. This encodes CASSLPEGANEKLFF.

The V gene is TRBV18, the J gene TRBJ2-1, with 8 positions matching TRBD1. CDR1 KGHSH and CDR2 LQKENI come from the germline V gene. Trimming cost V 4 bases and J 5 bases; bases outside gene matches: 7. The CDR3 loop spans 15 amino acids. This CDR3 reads CASSLRQGQNNEQFF. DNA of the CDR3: TGTGCCAGCTCACTAAGACAGGGGCAGAACAATGAGCAGTTCTTC.

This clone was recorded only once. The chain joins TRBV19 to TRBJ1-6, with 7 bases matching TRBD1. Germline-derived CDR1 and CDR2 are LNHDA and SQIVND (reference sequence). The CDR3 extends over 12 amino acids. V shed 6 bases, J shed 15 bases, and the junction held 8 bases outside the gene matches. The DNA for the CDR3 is TGTGCCAGTAGCCCCGGGACAGCGGGCCTCCACTTT. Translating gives CASSPGTAGLHF.

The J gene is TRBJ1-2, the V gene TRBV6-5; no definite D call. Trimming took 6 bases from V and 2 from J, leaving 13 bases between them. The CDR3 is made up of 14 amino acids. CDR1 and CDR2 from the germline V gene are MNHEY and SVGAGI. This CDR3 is CASSFSLSNYGYTF. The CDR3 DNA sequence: TGTGCCAGCAGCTTCAGTCTTTCCAACTATGGCTACACCTTC.

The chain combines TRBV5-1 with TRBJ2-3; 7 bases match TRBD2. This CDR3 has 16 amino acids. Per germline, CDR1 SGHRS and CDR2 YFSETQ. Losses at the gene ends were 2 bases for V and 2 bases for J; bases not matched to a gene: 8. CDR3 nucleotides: TGCGCCAGCAGCTTTGCGGGGGTATCTATCACAGATACGCAGTATTTT. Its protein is CASSFAGVSITDTQYF.

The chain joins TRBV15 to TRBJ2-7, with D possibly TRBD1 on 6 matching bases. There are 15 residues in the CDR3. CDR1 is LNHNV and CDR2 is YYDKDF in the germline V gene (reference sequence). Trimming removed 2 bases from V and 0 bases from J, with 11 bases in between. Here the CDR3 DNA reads TGTGCCACCAGCAGATCCGGGACAACCTCCTACGAGCAGTACTTC. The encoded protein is CATSRSGTTSYEQYF.

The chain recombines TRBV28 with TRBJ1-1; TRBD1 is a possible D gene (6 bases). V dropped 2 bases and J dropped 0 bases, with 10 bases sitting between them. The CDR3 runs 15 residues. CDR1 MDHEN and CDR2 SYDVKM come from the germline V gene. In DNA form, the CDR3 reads TGTGCCAGCAGTTTACCCGGACAGATGAACACTGAAGCTTTCTTT. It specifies CASSLPGQMNTEAFF.

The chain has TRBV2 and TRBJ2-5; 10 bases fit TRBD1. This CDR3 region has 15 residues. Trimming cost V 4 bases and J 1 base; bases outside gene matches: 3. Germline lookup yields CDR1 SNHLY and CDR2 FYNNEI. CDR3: CASSAGQGIQETQYF. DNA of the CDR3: TGTGCCAGCAGTGCGGGACAGGGGATCCAAGAGACCCAGTACTTC.

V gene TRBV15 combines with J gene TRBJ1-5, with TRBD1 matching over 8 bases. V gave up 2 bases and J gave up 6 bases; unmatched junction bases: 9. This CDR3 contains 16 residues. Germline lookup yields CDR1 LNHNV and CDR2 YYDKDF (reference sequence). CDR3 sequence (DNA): TGTGCCACCAGCAGATTGGATCAGGGGGCAGGTCAGCCCCAGCATTTT. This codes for CATSRLDQGAGQPQHF.

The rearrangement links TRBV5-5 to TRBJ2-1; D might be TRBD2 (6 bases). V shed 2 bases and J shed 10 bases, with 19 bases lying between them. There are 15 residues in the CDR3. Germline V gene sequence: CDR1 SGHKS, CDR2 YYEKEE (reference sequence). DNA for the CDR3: TGTGCCAGCAGCTTTCAGGCTAAGGGCGGAGGGGAGCAGTTCTTC. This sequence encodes CASSFQAKGGGEQFF.

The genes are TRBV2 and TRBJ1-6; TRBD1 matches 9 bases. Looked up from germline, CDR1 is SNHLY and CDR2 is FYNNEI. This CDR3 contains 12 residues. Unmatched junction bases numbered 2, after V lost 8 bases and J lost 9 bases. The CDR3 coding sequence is TGTGCCAGCCGACAGGGGGGTTCACCCCTCCACTTT. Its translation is CASRQGGSPLHF.